Listed below are T cell receptor beta chains from one sample, sequenced in a study of graft-versus-host responses after intestinal transplantation. TCRdb keeps only in-frame clones here, not all; method: immunoSEQ multiplex PCR. The sample includes roughly 14,000 clones, 33% of them seen just once. The material sequenced was alloreactive CD8+ T cells from a mixed lymphocyte reaction culture, taken before intestinal transplant. These receptors all stem from a human patient who received an intestinal transplant. Each CDR3 is given with its conserved first and last residue. The D gene is left open where the match is weak. Clone size is given for some rows only: seen once, a few or many times, or a class if the clone is expanded.

V gene: TRBV5-1
clone size: few
J gene: TRBJ2-2
D gene: .
CDR3 length: 12
CDR3 protein: CASQHPTGELFF
CDR3 DNA: TGCGCCAGCCAACACCCCACCGGGGAGCTGTTTTTT

V gene: TRBV5-1
clone size: .
J gene: TRBJ2-3
D gene: TRBD2
CDR3 length: 18
CDR3 protein: CASSLPGGGQHHTDTQYF
CDR3 DNA: TGCGCCAGCAGCTTGCCCGGGGGGGGCCAACATCACACAGATACGCAGTATTTT

V gene: TRBV9
clone size: .
J gene: TRBJ2-7
D gene: TRBD2
CDR3 length: 15
CDR3 protein: CASSFGTGGDYEQYF
CDR3 DNA: TGTGCCAGCAGTTTCGGGACGGGGGGGGATTACGAGCAGTACTTC

V gene: TRBV4-1
clone size: .
J gene: TRBJ1-2
D gene: .
CDR3 length: 15
CDR3 protein: CASSPLTGPFYGYTF
CDR3 DNA: TGCGCCAGCAGCCCTTTGACAGGCCCTTTCTATGGCTACACCTTC

V gene: TRBV5-8
clone size: .
J gene: TRBJ1-6
D gene: .
CDR3 length: 17
CDR3 protein: CASSSRTGSSYNSPLHF
CDR3 DNA: TGTGCCAGCAGCTCCCGAACAGGGAGCTCCTATAATTCACCCCTCCACTTT

V gene: TRBV11-2
clone size: .
J gene: TRBJ2-5
D gene: .
CDR3 length: 14
CDR3 protein: CASSLVSDKETQYF
CDR3 DNA: TGTGCCAGCAGCTTAGTCTCGGACAAAGAGACCCAGTACTTC

V gene: TRBV7-9
clone size: .
J gene: TRBJ2-2
D gene: TRBD2
CDR3 length: 14
CDR3 protein: CARGLADDTGELFF
CDR3 DNA: TGTGCCAGAGGACTAGCGGATGACACCGGGGAGCTGTTTTTT

V gene: TRBV5-8
clone size: .
J gene: TRBJ2-1
D gene: TRBD2
CDR3 length: 16
CDR3 protein: CASSLLVGGAESEQFF
CDR3 DNA: TGTGCCAGCAGCTTGTTGGTCGGGGGGGCCGAGAGTGAGCAGTTCTTC

V gene: TRBV11-2
clone size: .
J gene: TRBJ2-1
D gene: .
CDR3 length: 17
CDR3 protein: CASSLGGGQKTYNEQFF
CDR3 DNA: TGTGCCAGCAGTTTAGGCGGGGGCCAAAAAACATACAATGAGCAGTTCTTC

V gene: TRBV5-1
clone size: once
J gene: TRBJ2-7
D gene: .
CDR3 length: 12
CDR3 protein: CASSLGGYEQYF
CDR3 DNA: TGCGCCAGCAGCTTGGGGGGCTACGAGCAGTACTTC

V gene: TRBV6-5
clone size: few
J gene: TRBJ1-1
D gene: .
CDR3 length: 13
CDR3 protein: CASSYDFNTEAFF
CDR3 DNA: TGTGCCAGCAGTTACGACTTTAACACTGAAGCTTTCTTT

V gene: TRBV27
clone size: .
J gene: TRBJ1-2
D gene: .
CDR3 length: 15
CDR3 protein: CASSLTGQINYGYTF
CDR3 DNA: TGTGCCAGCAGTTTGACTGGACAGATTAACTATGGCTACACCTTC

V gene: TRBV19
clone size: few
J gene: TRBJ1-1
D gene: .
CDR3 length: 14
CDR3 protein: CASREGFTNTEAFF
CDR3 DNA: TGTGCCAGTCGGGAGGGATTCACAAACACTGAAGCTTTCTTT

V gene: TRBV7-8
clone size: .
J gene: TRBJ2-3
D gene: .
CDR3 length: 16
CDR3 protein: CASSKGVELRADTQYF
CDR3 DNA: TGTGCCAGCAGCAAGGGGGTCGAACTTAGGGCAGATACGCAGTATTTT

V gene: TRBV7-2
clone size: .
J gene: TRBJ2-7
D gene: TRBD2
CDR3 length: 13
CDR3 protein: CASRGGDSYEQYF
CDR3 DNA: TGTGCCAGCAGGGGGGGGGACTCCTACGAGCAGTACTTC

V gene: TRBV7-9
clone size: .
J gene: TRBJ1-6
D gene: .
CDR3 length: 15
CDR3 protein: CASSLESGNGSPLHF
CDR3 DNA: TGTGCCAGCAGCTTAGAGTCAGGGAACGGTTCACCCCTCCACTTT

V gene: TRBV7-9
clone size: .
J gene: TRBJ1-2
D gene: TRBD1
CDR3 length: 18
CDR3 protein: CASSKTGAFSMKMGGYTF
CDR3 DNA: TGTGCCAGCAGCAAAACAGGGGCCTTCTCTATGAAGATGGGGGGCTACACCTTC

V gene: TRBV6-5
clone size: .
J gene: TRBJ2-7
D gene: .
CDR3 length: 14
CDR3 protein: CASSEPGAFDEQYF
CDR3 DNA: TGTGCCAGCAGTGAGCCTGGGGCTTTTGACGAGCAGTACTTC

V gene: TRBV27
clone size: .
J gene: TRBJ1-6
D gene: .
CDR3 length: 15
CDR3 protein: CASSLGPGRSSPLHF
CDR3 DNA: TGTGCCAGCAGCCTAGGTCCAGGGCGAAGTTCACCCCTCCACTTT

V gene: TRBV5-4
clone size: .
J gene: TRBJ1-1
D gene: .
CDR3 length: 14
CDR3 protein: CASSFRGGSTEAFF
CDR3 DNA: TGTGCCAGCAGCTTCCGGGGAGGGAGCACTGAAGCTTTCTTT

V gene: TRBV10-2
clone size: .
J gene: TRBJ1-5
D gene: .
CDR3 length: 13
CDR3 protein: CASKPGRGQPQHF
CDR3 DNA: TGCGCCAGCAAACCGGGCAGGGGTCAGCCCCAGCATTTT

V gene: TRBV29-1
clone size: .
J gene: TRBJ1-5
D gene: .
CDR3 length: 14
CDR3 protein: CSVVWENTNQPQHF
CDR3 DNA: TGCAGCGTTGTATGGGAGAATACCAATCAGCCCCAGCATTTT

V gene: TRBV30
clone size: few
J gene: TRBJ1-1
D gene: .
CDR3 length: 18
CDR3 protein: CAWSVFFPRSGKNTEAFF
CDR3 DNA: TGTGCCTGGAGTGTTTTCTTTCCCAGGTCGGGGAAGAACACTGAAGCTTTCTTT

V gene: TRBV7-9
clone size: few
J gene: TRBJ1-1
D gene: .
CDR3 length: 16
CDR3 protein: CASSPSLPGAYTEAFF
CDR3 DNA: TGTGCCAGCAGCCCAAGTCTTCCGGGAGCCTACACTGAAGCTTTCTTT

V gene: TRBV13
clone size: .
J gene: TRBJ2-6
D gene: TRBD1
CDR3 length: 15
CDR3 protein: CASRATGVGANVLTF
CDR3 DNA: TGTGCCAGCAGAGCAACAGGGGTTGGGGCCAACGTCCTGACTTTC

V gene: TRBV12-5
clone size: few
J gene: TRBJ2-3
D gene: .
CDR3 length: 15
CDR3 protein: CASGSPTQGTDTQYF
CDR3 DNA: TGTGCTAGTGGTTCCCCCACACAGGGCACAGATACGCAGTATTTT

V gene: TRBV4-3
clone size: few
J gene: TRBJ2-2
D gene: .
CDR3 length: 17
CDR3 protein: CASSQELSGFNTGELFF
CDR3 DNA: TGCGCCAGCAGCCAAGAATTGTCGGGGTTCAACACCGGGGAGCTGTTTTTT

V gene: TRBV6-1
clone size: .
J gene: TRBJ2-2
D gene: .
CDR3 length: 14
CDR3 protein: CASTPVFLSGELFF
CDR3 DNA: TGTGCCAGCACTCCCGTATTTCTATCCGGGGAGCTGTTTTTT

V gene: TRBV7-2
clone size: few
J gene: TRBJ2-7
D gene: TRBD2
CDR3 length: 16
CDR3 protein: CASSLGASGGRYEQYF
CDR3 DNA: TGTGCCAGCAGCTTAGGGGCTAGCGGGGGGAGGTACGAGCAGTACTTC

V gene: TRBV9
clone size: .
J gene: TRBJ2-2
D gene: .
CDR3 length: 14
CDR3 protein: CASSSGGGAGELFF
CDR3 DNA: TGTGCCAGCAGCTCCGGGGGTGGTGCCGGGGAGCTGTTTTTT

V gene: TRBV4-1
clone size: few
J gene: TRBJ2-3
D gene: .
CDR3 length: 15
CDR3 protein: CASSHYVVYTDTQYF
CDR3 DNA: TGCGCCAGCAGCCATTATGTAGTTTACACAGATACGCAGTATTTT

V gene: TRBV10-3
clone size: .
J gene: TRBJ2-7
D gene: TRBD1
CDR3 length: 15
CDR3 protein: CAIRESTGVVHEQYF
CDR3 DNA: TGTGCCATCAGGGAATCAACAGGGGTTGTACACGAGCAGTACTTC

V gene: TRBV2
clone size: once
J gene: TRBJ2-1
D gene: .
CDR3 length: 14
CDR3 protein: CASSEGSSLNEQFF
CDR3 DNA: TGTGCCAGCAGTGAAGGGTCTAGCCTCAATGAGCAGTTCTTC

V gene: TRBV27
clone size: .
J gene: TRBJ2-7
D gene: .
CDR3 length: 13
CDR3 protein: CASSFGGSYEQYF
CDR3 DNA: TGTGCCAGCAGTTTTGGGGGGTCCTACGAGCAGTACTTC

V gene: TRBV7-9
clone size: few
J gene: TRBJ1-1
D gene: .
CDR3 length: 13
CDR3 protein: CASSTDINTEAFF
CDR3 DNA: TGTGCCAGCAGTACGGACATTAACACTGAAGCTTTCTTT

V gene: TRBV7-2
clone size: .
J gene: TRBJ2-2
D gene: TRBD2
CDR3 length: 17
CDR3 protein: CASSFGPGGVNTGELFF
CDR3 DNA: TGTGCCAGCAGCTTCGGACCGGGGGGGGTGAACACCGGGGAGCTGTTTTTT

V gene: TRBV2
clone size: .
J gene: TRBJ2-7
D gene: .
CDR3 length: 13
CDR3 protein: CASRPRGTYEQYF
CDR3 DNA: TGTGCCAGCAGGCCGAGGGGGACCTACGAGCAGTACTTC

V gene: TRBV7-9
clone size: few
J gene: TRBJ2-1
D gene: .
CDR3 length: 13
CDR3 protein: CASSSSTSNEQFF
CDR3 DNA: TGTGCCAGCAGCTCTTCGACTAGTAATGAGCAGTTCTTC

V gene: TRBV7-9
clone size: medium-sized
J gene: TRBJ2-7
D gene: TRBD2
CDR3 length: 16
CDR3 protein: CASSLSASGGTNEQYF
CDR3 DNA: TGTGCCAGCAGCTTATCTGCCAGCGGGGGGACCAACGAGCAGTACTTC

V gene: TRBV9
clone size: few
J gene: TRBJ2-3
D gene: TRBD2
CDR3 length: 15
CDR3 protein: CASSAGTSVGDTQYF
CDR3 DNA: TGTGCCAGCAGCGCCGGGACTAGCGTTGGCGATACGCAGTATTTT

V gene: TRBV7-9
clone size: .
J gene: TRBJ1-4
D gene: .
CDR3 length: 13
CDR3 protein: CASSLGAREKLFF
CDR3 DNA: TGTGCCAGCAGCTTAGGGGCCAGAGAAAAACTGTTTTTT

V gene: TRBV13
clone size: medium-sized
J gene: TRBJ1-2
D gene: .
CDR3 length: 13
CDR3 protein: CASSFGQGVGYTF
CDR3 DNA: TGTGCCAGCAGCTTCGGGCAGGGCGTAGGCTACACCTTC

V gene: TRBV7-2
clone size: .
J gene: TRBJ2-1
D gene: TRBD2
CDR3 length: 17
CDR3 protein: CASSLQGLAGTYNEQFF
CDR3 DNA: TGTGCCAGCAGCTTACAGGGGTTAGCGGGGACTTACAATGAGCAGTTCTTC

V gene: TRBV7-6
clone size: .
J gene: TRBJ2-7
D gene: .
CDR3 length: 15
CDR3 protein: CASSIGAGEAYEQYF
CDR3 DNA: TGTGCCAGCAGCATAGGGGCCGGGGAGGCCTACGAGCAGTACTTC

V gene: TRBV30
clone size: .
J gene: TRBJ2-2
D gene: .
CDR3 length: 14
CDR3 protein: CAWSQGPNTGELFF
CDR3 DNA: TGTGCCTGGAGCCAGGGGCCAAACACCGGGGAGCTGTTTTTT

V gene: TRBV2
clone size: .
J gene: TRBJ2-3
D gene: .
CDR3 length: 15
CDR3 protein: CASTRIVRSTDTQYF
CDR3 DNA: TGTGCCAGCACCAGAATTGTCCGAAGCACAGATACGCAGTATTTT

V gene: TRBV21-1
clone size: few
J gene: TRBJ2-3
D gene: .
CDR3 length: 18
CDR3 protein: CASSKVQWGVIFTDTQYF
CDR3 DNA: TGTGCCAGCAGCAAAGTTCAATGGGGCGTGATCTTCACAGATACGCAGTATTTT

V gene: TRBV5-4
clone size: .
J gene: TRBJ1-4
D gene: TRBD1
CDR3 length: 15
CDR3 protein: CASSLGGQLNEKLFF
CDR3 DNA: TGTGCCAGCAGCTTGGGGGGACAGCTTAATGAAAAACTGTTTTTT

V gene: TRBV9
clone size: .
J gene: TRBJ2-7
D gene: .
CDR3 length: 15
CDR3 protein: CASSVAAGATYEQYF
CDR3 DNA: TGTGCCAGCAGCGTAGCTGCAGGGGCGACCTACGAGCAGTACTTC

V gene: TRBV6-5
clone size: few
J gene: TRBJ1-2
D gene: TRBD1
CDR3 length: 14
CDR3 protein: CASSLQGAVDGYTF
CDR3 DNA: TGTGCCAGCAGCCTACAGGGGGCGGTGGATGGCTACACCTTC

V gene: TRBV30
clone size: .
J gene: TRBJ2-7
D gene: TRBD1
CDR3 length: 14
CDR3 protein: CAWSAGTGRYEQYF
CDR3 DNA: TGTGCCTGGAGCGCCGGGACAGGGCGTTACGAGCAGTACTTC

V gene: TRBV27
clone size: few
J gene: TRBJ2-7
D gene: TRBD1
CDR3 length: 15
CDR3 protein: CASSLGTGLGYEQYF
CDR3 DNA: TGTGCCAGCAGTCTCGGGACAGGGCTGGGTTACGAGCAGTACTTC

V gene: TRBV10-1
clone size: .
J gene: TRBJ1-2
D gene: .
CDR3 length: 14
CDR3 protein: CASSESGGVRGYTF
CDR3 DNA: TGCGCCAGCAGTGAGTCGGGGGGGGTACGCGGCTACACCTTC

V gene: TRBV25-1
clone size: .
J gene: TRBJ2-3
D gene: .
CDR3 length: 16
CDR3 protein: CASSESMVAGTDTQYF
CDR3 DNA: TGTGCCAGCAGTGAATCCATGGTGGCTGGCACAGATACGCAGTATTTT

V gene: TRBV7-9
clone size: .
J gene: TRBJ2-3
D gene: TRBD2
CDR3 length: 15
CDR3 protein: CASRQLAGALDTQYF
CDR3 DNA: TGTGCCAGCAGGCAGTTAGCGGGGGCTCTAGATACGCAGTATTTT

V gene: TRBV5-1
clone size: few
J gene: TRBJ2-7
D gene: .
CDR3 length: 12
CDR3 protein: CASSLDTYEQYF
CDR3 DNA: TGCGCCAGCAGCTTGGACACCTACGAGCAGTACTTC

V gene: TRBV30
clone size: .
J gene: TRBJ1-1
D gene: .
CDR3 length: 13
CDR3 protein: CAWSVRGNTEAFF
CDR3 DNA: TGTGCCTGGAGTGTACGAGGGAACACTGAAGCTTTCTTT

V gene: TRBV27
clone size: .
J gene: TRBJ2-7
D gene: .
CDR3 length: 14
CDR3 protein: CASSLFGASYEQYF
CDR3 DNA: TGTGCCAGCAGTTTATTTGGGGCTTCCTACGAGCAGTACTTC

V gene: TRBV5-4
clone size: few
J gene: TRBJ2-1
D gene: .
CDR3 length: 15
CDR3 protein: CASSPSGFGQNEQFF
CDR3 DNA: TGTGCCAGCAGCCCCTCGGGGTTTGGTCAGAATGAGCAGTTCTTC